The 10 T cell receptor beta chains below were found in one sample sequenced in a study of blood T cell repertoires in COVID-19. Assay used: immunoSEQ multiplex PCR; TCRdb lists only in-frame clones, some missing. The sample holds 180,000 or so clones, approximately 85% seen once. Material for sequencing was peripheral blood. Receptors originate from a woman older than 75 with acute or convalescent COVID-19.

V gene TRBV27 combines with J gene TRBJ1-5; 7 bases are shared with TRBD1. After removal of 5 bases from V and 2 bases from J, the junction contained 3 bases not matched to a gene. The germline CDR1 and CDR2 sequences are MNHEY and SMNVEV (reference sequence). The CDR3 totals 14 residues. The CDR3 DNA reads as TGTGCCAGCAGTCCCAGGGGGGGCAATCAGCCCCAGCATTTT. Translation gives CASSPRGGNQPQHF.

This chain connects TRBV30 to TRBJ1-1; D gene unclear. Germline CDR1 is GTSNPN and CDR2 is SVGIG (reference sequence). The CDR3 covers 13 residues. Trimming took off 0 bases at V and 1 base at J, with 6 bases between the two ends. The CDR3 DNA reads TGTGCCTGGAGTGTAGCGCCGAACACTGAAGCTTTCTTT. Amino acid sequence: CAWSVAPNTEAFF.

This clone appeared once. The chain links TRBV2 to TRBJ1-6; 7 nucleotides agree with TRBD1. J lost 7 bases, V lost 7 bases, and 10 bases had no gene match. Germline V CDR1 and CDR2: SNHLY, FYNNEI. There are 15 residues in the CDR3. The CDR3 sequence: CASISDRAVNSPLHF. The CDR3 DNA follows: TGTGCCAGCATAAGCGACAGGGCCGTAAATTCACCCCTCCACTTT.

The rearrangement links TRBV18 to TRBJ2-3; 8 bases map to TRBD1. The J segment lost 1 base and the V segment lost 4 bases, leaving 4 bases of the junction unmatched. This CDR3 region has 15 residues. Looked up from germline, CDR1 is KGHSH and CDR2 is LQKENI. The chain's CDR3 is CASSLGQGGTDTQYF. Written as DNA, the CDR3 is TGTGCCAGCTCACTTGGACAGGGAGGCACAGATACGCAGTATTTT.

The gene calls are TRBV5-1 and TRBJ2-3; 9 bases map to TRBD2. This CDR3 is built from 17 residues. Germline CDR1 and CDR2: SGHRS and YFSETQ. V shed 1 base and J 0 bases; nucleotides not matched to a gene: 6. CDR3 bases: TGCGCCAGCAGCTTGAAGGCGGGGGGGCCGAGCACAGATACGCAGTATTTT. It is translated as CASSLKAGGPSTDTQYF.

This clone turned up a few times. The chain couples TRBV6-5 to TRBJ1-5, with D tentatively TRBD1 (6 bases). This CDR3 is built from 15 residues. Germline V gene lookup returns CDR1 MNHEY and CDR2 SVGAGI. Trimming pared 6 bases from V and 2 bases from J, leaving 14 bases between. CDR3 DNA sequence: TGTGCCAGCAGGTCCCAGGGGCAGGGCAATCAGCCCCAGCATTTT. Its translation: CASRSQGQGNQPQHF.

The rearrangement links TRBV9 to TRBJ2-5; possibly TRBD1 for D (6 bases). The V end was cut by 4 bases, the J end by 5 bases, with 12 bases between. Germline CDR1 reads SGDLS; CDR2 reads YYNGEE. This CDR3 has 13 amino acids. DNA for the CDR3: TGTGCCAGCAGCCTTACAGGGAGCGAGACCCAGTACTTC. Translated, it gives CASSLTGSETQYF.

V is TRBV4-3 and J is TRBJ1-1; perhaps TRBD1 as D (5 bases). CDR1 is LGHNA and CDR2 is YSLEER in the germline V gene. This CDR3 contains 15 residues. V dropped 0 bases and J dropped 0 bases, with 8 bases sitting between them. CDR3 region: CASSQEQGLNTEAFF. CDR3 DNA sequence: TGCGCCAGCAGCCAAGAGCAGGGATTGAACACTGAAGCTTTCTTT.

This clone is a singleton in its sample. The sample carries other DNA sequences with the same CDR3. The genes are TRBV5-1 and TRBJ2-7, with 11 bases that match TRBD1. The CDR3 runs to 14 residues. Germline V gene data show CDR1 as SGHRS and CDR2 as YFSETQ. Trimming at V came to 4 bases and at J to 2 bases, leaving 2 bases not matched to a gene. The CDR3 loop is CASSPGQGAYEQYF. The CDR3 DNA reads as TGCGCCAGCAGCCCGGGACAGGGGGCCTACGAGCAGTACTTC.

CDR3 sequence reads: CASSFALAGGLGEQFF. Written as DNA, the CDR3 is TGTGCCAGCAGTTTCGCACTAGCGGGGGGGCTTGGTGAGCAGTTCTTC. This rearrangement joins TRBV27 to TRBJ2-1; 13 bases agree with TRBD2. Germline-derived CDR1 and CDR2 are MNHEY and SMNVEV (reference sequence). The V gene end was trimmed by 3 bases and the J gene end by 9 bases; junction bases not matched to a gene: 8. This CDR3 is 16 amino acids long.